Each of the 6 T cell receptor beta chains below was sequenced from the same sample in a study of cytomegalovirus exposure and HLA in healthy donors. Amplification used 60 Vbeta primers and 13 Jbeta primers. The table came from immunoSEQ multiplex PCR; TCRdb's copy has only in-frame clones and leaves some out. Here the sample spans approximately 37,000 clones, 70% to 75% being singletons. The sample taken for sequencing was PBMCs. Receptors were obtained from a man aged 25 to 40 in good health and CMV-seronegative.

There are a few counts of this clone. J is TRBJ2-3 and V is TRBV10-3; no firm D call. This CDR3 has 16 amino acids. Germline V CDR1 and CDR2: ENHRY, SYGVKD. Trimming removed 2 bases from V and 6 bases from J, with 18 bases in between. The CDR3 DNA sequence: TGTGCCATCAGTGAGCACCCCCCCACGGTAGCCGATACGCAGTATTTT. Amino acids: CAISEHPPTVADTQYF.

The chain carries TRBV18 and TRBJ1-5; D perhaps matches TRBD1 (5 bases). V was trimmed by 6 bases and J by 7 bases, leaving 19 bases between them. The CDR3 is 15 residues long. Germline V gene lookup returns CDR1 KGHSH and CDR2 LQKENI. The CDR3 is CASSSDSLIGQPQHF. The CDR3, as DNA: TGTGCCAGCTCGTCCGACAGTCTTATAGGGCAGCCCCAGCATTTT.

The chain employs TRBV6-5 and TRBJ2-3; D is undetermined. The germline V gene encodes CDR1 MNHEY and CDR2 SVGAGI. V dropped 6 bases and J dropped 0 bases, with 13 bases sitting between them. The CDR3 contains 15 residues. The CDR3 spells CASSKTFTSTDTQYF. The CDR3 DNA reads TGTGCCAGCAGCAAGACATTTACTAGCACAGATACGCAGTATTTT.

The gene calls are TRBV19 and TRBJ2-7; tentatively, D is TRBD2 (7 bases). The CDR3 loop spans 15 amino acids. V was trimmed by 2 bases and J by 0 bases, leaving 11 bases between them. Per germline, CDR1 LNHDA and CDR2 SQIVND (reference sequence). In nucleotides, the CDR3 is TGTGCCAGTAGTATAATGGGGGGGCCCTCCTACGAGCAGTACTTC. Translated, it gives CASSIMGGPSYEQYF.

The chain employs TRBV28 and TRBJ2-5; no firm D call. This CDR3 has 16 residues. Per germline, CDR1 MDHEN and CDR2 SYDVKM. The V gene lost 4 bases and the J gene lost 0 bases, with 15 bases spanning the gap. The CDR3 loop reads CASSSTGSLYQETQYF. Here the CDR3 DNA reads TGTGCCAGCAGTTCAACCGGGTCTCTGTACCAAGAGACCCAGTACTTC.

The V and J genes are TRBV6-5 and TRBJ2-7, with TRBD2 identical over 8 bases. Germline CDR1 is MNHEY and CDR2 is SVGAGI. J gave up 6 bases and V 4 bases, and 8 bases lay outside the gene matches. The CDR3 contains 14 residues. CDR3 DNA: TGTGCCAGCAGTTCCCACCAACTAGCGGTCGAGCAGTACTTC. The encoded protein is CASSSHQLAVEQYF.